These 13 T cell receptor beta chains were sequenced from one sample in a study of cytomegalovirus exposure and HLA in healthy donors. The PCR made use of 60 Vbeta and 13 Jbeta primers. The protocol was immunoSEQ multiplex PCR, while the TCRdb copy is restricted to in-frame clones and leaves out a portion. Among some 86,000 clones listed, roughly 66% were seen once. Input material: PBMCs. These receptors were collected from a man aged 30 to 39 in good health and CMV-seronegative.

The V gene is TRBV7-3, the J gene TRBJ1-1; TRBD1 agrees at 7 bases. Germline assignment: CDR1 SGHTA and CDR2 FQGTGA. The J segment lost 3 bases and the V segment lost 3 bases, leaving 4 bases of the junction unmatched. The length of the CDR3 is 14 residues. CDR3 loop: CASSFPGQYTEAFF. The CDR3 coding sequence is TGTGCCAGCAGCTTTCCGGGACAGTACACTGAAGCTTTCTTT.

This clone showed up just a few times. The gene calls are TRBV2 and TRBJ2-7, with 13 bases fitting TRBD2. The CDR3 spans 15 residues. Trimming took 6 bases from V and 3 from J; bases not matched to a gene: 5. Germline V CDR1 and CDR2: SNHLY, FYNNEI. CDR3 residues: CASSPRTSGGYEQYF. CDR3 DNA: TGTGCCAGCAGCCCTAGGACTAGCGGGGGCTACGAGCAGTACTTC.

This clone was seen a few times. The chain couples TRBV6-5 to TRBJ1-1, with a weak D call TRBD1 (6 bases). The CDR3 runs to 13 residues. The ends were cut back, 5 bases at V and 4 bases at J, with 11 bases in the middle. Germline values: CDR1 MNHEY, CDR2 SVGAGI. CDR3 sequence reads: CASSRQVSTEAFF. CDR3 nucleotide sequence: TGTGCCAGCAGTCGACAGGTTAGCACTGAAGCTTTCTTT.

This clone was counted between two and nine times. For the CDR3, the DNA is TGTGCCAGCAGCTCCACCGGGACAGGGAATGAAAAACTGTTTTTT. This translates into CASSSTGTGNEKLFF. The chain uses TRBV5-4 and TRBJ1-4; 9 bases align to TRBD1. Trimming cost V 3 bases and J 5 bases; bases outside gene matches: 5. The CDR3 has 15 residues. Germline V gives CDR1 SGHNT, CDR2 YYREEE (reference sequence).

The chain couples TRBV10-1 to TRBJ2-3, with a tentative D call TRBD1 (5 bases). V was trimmed by 4 bases and J by 0 bases, leaving 14 bases between them. CDR1 and CDR2 (germline): WNHNN, SYGVQD (reference sequence). This CDR3 contains 16 residues. The CDR3, as DNA: TGCGCCAGCAGTGGCAGGGCCCAAGATAGCACAGATACGCAGTATTTT. The encoded protein is CASSGRAQDSTDTQYF.

The V call is TRBV4-3, the J call TRBJ2-7; tentative D call: TRBD1 (5 bases). The CDR3 totals 16 residues. Trimming took 0 bases from V and 3 from J, leaving 15 bases between them. Looked up from germline, CDR1 is LGHNA and CDR2 is YSLEER. The CDR3 DNA follows: TGCGCCAGCAGCCAAGAGCTAGGGGTTGGTAACTACGAGCAGTACTTC. This translates into CASSQELGVGNYEQYF.

V gene TRBV19 combines with J gene TRBJ1-5; 8 bases are a match to TRBD1. Trimming removed 5 bases from V and 2 bases from J; junction bases left unmatched: 5. The CDR3 runs 15 residues. The germline V gene has CDR1 LNHDA and CDR2 SQIVND (reference sequence). CDR3: CASSPPDRGNQPQHF. The CDR3 nucleotides are TGTGCCAGTAGTCCCCCGGACAGGGGCAATCAGCCCCAGCATTTT.

This chain uses TRBV28 with TRBJ2-1, with a tentative D call TRBD1 (5 bases). The CDR3 is made up of 15 amino acids. Per germline, CDR1 MDHEN and CDR2 SYDVKM. The V gene lost 2 bases and the J gene lost 7 bases, with 15 bases spanning the gap. The CDR3 bases are TGTGCCAGCAGTTTACCCCTGGGGCTAGGGAATGAGCAGTTCTTC. Protein product: CASSLPLGLGNEQFF.

The CDR3 region is CSVATGPADTQYF. The CDR3, as DNA: TGCAGCGTTGCGACAGGGCCCGCAGATACGCAGTATTTT. The V gene is TRBV29-1, the J gene TRBJ2-3, with TRBD1 identical over 7 bases. The V gene's germline CDR1 is SQVTM and CDR2 ANQGSEA. There are 13 residues in the CDR3. Unmatched junction bases numbered 5, after V lost 4 bases and J lost 4 bases.

This clone has just one count. This chain joins TRBV29-1 and TRBJ2-1; tentative D call: TRBD1 (5 bases). Trimming stripped 7 bases from V and 6 bases from J, with 13 bases between. This CDR3 spans 12 amino acids. Germline V gene lookup returns CDR1 SQVTM and CDR2 ANQGSEA. The CDR3 nucleotides read TGCAGCGGCCTGCAGGGATTCAATGAGCAGTTCTTC. It encodes CSGLQGFNEQFF.

This clone appeared once. J is TRBJ2-2 and V is TRBV25-1; 12 nucleotides align to TRBD2. With V trimmed by 5 bases and J by 0 bases, 4 bases remained unmatched. Germline V CDR1 and CDR2: MGHDK, SYGVNS. The CDR3 has 17 amino acids. The CDR3: CASSLTSGGPNTGELFF. CDR3 bases: TGTGCCAGCAGTCTGACTAGCGGGGGCCCGAACACCGGGGAGCTGTTTTTT.

This clone occurred a few times. V and J are TRBV30 and TRBJ1-4; D is undetermined. The length of the CDR3 is 14 residues. The ends were cut back, 2 bases at V and 7 bases at J, with 14 bases in the middle. Per the germline V gene, CDR1 is GTSNPN and CDR2 is SVGIG (reference sequence). CDR3 DNA: TGTGCCTGGAGTTCTACGTGGACTTCTGAAAAACTGTTTTTT. This codes for CAWSSTWTSEKLFF.

CDR3 sequence reads: CASSDRGMNTEAFF. The CDR3 nucleotides read TGTGCCAGCAGCGACAGGGGAATGAACACTGAAGCTTTCTTT. The chain is built from TRBV27 and TRBJ1-1, with TRBD1 identical over 8 bases. Germline V gene sequence: CDR1 MNHEY, CDR2 SMNVEV (reference sequence). The CDR3 runs 14 residues. V was pared by 6 bases and J by 0 bases, with 3 bases of the junction left unmatched.